This T cell receptor (beta chain) was recovered during a study of blood T cell repertoires in COVID-19. Study-wide background: Researchers got acute and convalescent COVID-19 samples from the United States, Italy and Spain.

The CDR3 totals 15 residues. V gave up 9 bases and J gave up 4 bases; unmatched junction bases: 6. Germline V gene lookup returns CDR1 MDHEN and CDR2 SYDVKM. In the original workflow: Using reference gene primer amplification, nucleated cell counts were estimated. Sequencing used immunoSEQ multiplex PCR; TCRdb keeps in-frame clones, though not all of them. D and trimming come from the DNA, and the V and J calls and clone size come from that table. The sample lists 100,000 to 150,000 clones, 80% occurring once. This clone was seen more than once but under ten times. The sequence was obtained from a human donor in a cohort sampled during active COVID-19. The gene calls are TRBV28 and TRBJ2-3; 14 nucleotides match TRBD2. The source material was peripheral blood. The CDR3 DNA reads as TGTGCCAGTGGACTAGCGGGGGGAGGTGCAGATACGCAGTATTTT. This codes for CASGLAGGGADTQYF.